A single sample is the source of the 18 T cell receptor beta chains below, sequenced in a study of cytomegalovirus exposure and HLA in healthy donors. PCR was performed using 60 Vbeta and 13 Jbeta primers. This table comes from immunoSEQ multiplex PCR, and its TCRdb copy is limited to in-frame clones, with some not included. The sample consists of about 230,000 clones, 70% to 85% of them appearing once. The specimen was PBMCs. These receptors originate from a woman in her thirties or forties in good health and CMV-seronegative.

The CDR3 loop reads CASSLVFQYGYTF. The CDR3 region has the DNA TGTGCCAGCAGCTTAGTTTTTCAGTATGGCTACACCTTC. The genes are TRBV7-2 and TRBJ1-2; D is unclear. The CDR3 is 13 residues long. Per germline, CDR1 SGHTA and CDR2 FQGNSA. With 1 base removed from V and 5 bases from J, the gap between germline ends came to 8 bases.

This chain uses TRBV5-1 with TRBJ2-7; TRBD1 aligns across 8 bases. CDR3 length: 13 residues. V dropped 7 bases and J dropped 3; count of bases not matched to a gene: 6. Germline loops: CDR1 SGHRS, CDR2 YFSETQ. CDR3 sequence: CASRRDRLYEQYF. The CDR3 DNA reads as TGCGCCAGCCGCAGGGACAGGCTCTACGAGCAGTACTTC.

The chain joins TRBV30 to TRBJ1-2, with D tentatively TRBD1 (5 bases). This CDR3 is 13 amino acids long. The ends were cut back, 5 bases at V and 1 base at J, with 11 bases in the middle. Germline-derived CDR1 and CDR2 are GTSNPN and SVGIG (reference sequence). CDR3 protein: CAWGKDSNYGYTF. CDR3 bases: TGTGCCTGGGGGAAAGACAGTAACTATGGCTACACCTTC.

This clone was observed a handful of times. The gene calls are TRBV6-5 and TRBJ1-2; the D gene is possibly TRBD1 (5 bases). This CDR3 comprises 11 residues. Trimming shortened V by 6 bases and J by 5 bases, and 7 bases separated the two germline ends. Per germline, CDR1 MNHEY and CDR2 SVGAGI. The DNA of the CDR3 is TGTGCCAGCAGAGACAGTTATGGCTACACCTTC. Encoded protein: CASRDSYGYTF.

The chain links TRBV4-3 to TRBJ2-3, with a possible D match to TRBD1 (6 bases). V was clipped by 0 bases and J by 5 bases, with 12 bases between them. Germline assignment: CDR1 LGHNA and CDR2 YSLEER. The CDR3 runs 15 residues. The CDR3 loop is CASSQDLGAGDTQYF. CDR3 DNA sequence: TGCGCCAGCAGCCAAGATCTGGGGGCTGGAGATACGCAGTATTTT.

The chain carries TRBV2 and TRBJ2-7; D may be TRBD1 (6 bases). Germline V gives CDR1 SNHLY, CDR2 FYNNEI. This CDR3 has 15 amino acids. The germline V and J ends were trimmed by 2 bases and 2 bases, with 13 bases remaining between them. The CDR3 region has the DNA TGTGCCAGCAGTGAAACCAGGGGTGTTACCTACGAGCAGTACTTC. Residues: CASSETRGVTYEQYF.

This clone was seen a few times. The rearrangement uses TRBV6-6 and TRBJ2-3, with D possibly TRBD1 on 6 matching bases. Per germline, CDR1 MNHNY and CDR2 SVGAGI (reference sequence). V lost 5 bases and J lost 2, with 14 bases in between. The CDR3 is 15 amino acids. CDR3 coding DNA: TGTGCCAGCAGTAACGGACAGATCTTCACAGATACGCAGTATTTT. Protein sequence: CASSNGQIFTDTQYF.

The CDR3 loop is CASSLRGAQSDSPLHF. The CDR3, as DNA: TGTGCCAGCAGCTTAAGGGGCGCTCAGAGTGATTCACCCCTCCACTTT. The chain employs TRBV7-3 and TRBJ1-6; TRBD1 might be the D (5 bases). CDR3 length: 16 amino acids. CDR1 is SGHTA, CDR2 FQGTGA, per germline. V gave up 1 base and J gave up 8 bases, with 15 bases separating them.

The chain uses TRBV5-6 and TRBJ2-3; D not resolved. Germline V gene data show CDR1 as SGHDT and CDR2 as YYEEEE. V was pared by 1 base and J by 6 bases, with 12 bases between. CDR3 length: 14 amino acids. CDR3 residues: CASSLNTRSDTQYF. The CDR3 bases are TGTGCCAGCAGCTTGAACACCCGTTCGGATACGCAGTATTTT.

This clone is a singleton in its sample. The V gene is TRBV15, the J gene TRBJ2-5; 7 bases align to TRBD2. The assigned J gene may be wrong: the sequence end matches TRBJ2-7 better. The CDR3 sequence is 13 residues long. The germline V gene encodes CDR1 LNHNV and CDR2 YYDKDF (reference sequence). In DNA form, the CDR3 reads TGTGCCACCAGCTTTGGGGGGGGTAGCGAGCAGTACTTC. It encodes CATSFGGGSEQYF.

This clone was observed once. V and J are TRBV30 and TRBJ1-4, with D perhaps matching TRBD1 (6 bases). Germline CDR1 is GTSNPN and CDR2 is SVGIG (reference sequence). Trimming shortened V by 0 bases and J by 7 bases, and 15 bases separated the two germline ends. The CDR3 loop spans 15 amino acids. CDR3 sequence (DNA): TGTGCCTGGAGTGTAGAGCCAGGGGCGGGTGAAAAACTGTTTTTT. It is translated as CAWSVEPGAGEKLFF.

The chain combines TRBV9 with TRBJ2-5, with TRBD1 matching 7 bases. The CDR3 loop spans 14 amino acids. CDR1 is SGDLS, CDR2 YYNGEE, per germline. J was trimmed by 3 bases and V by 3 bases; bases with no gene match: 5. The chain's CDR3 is CASSERDRKETQYF. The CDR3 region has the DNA TGTGCCAGCAGCGAACGGGACAGAAAAGAGACCCAGTACTTC.

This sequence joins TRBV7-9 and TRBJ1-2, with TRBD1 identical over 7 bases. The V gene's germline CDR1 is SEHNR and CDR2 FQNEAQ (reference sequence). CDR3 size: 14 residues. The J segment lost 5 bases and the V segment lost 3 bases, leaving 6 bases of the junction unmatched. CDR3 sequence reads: CASSLTGRKYGYTF. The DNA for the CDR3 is TGTGCCAGCAGCTTGACAGGGCGGAAATATGGCTACACCTTC.

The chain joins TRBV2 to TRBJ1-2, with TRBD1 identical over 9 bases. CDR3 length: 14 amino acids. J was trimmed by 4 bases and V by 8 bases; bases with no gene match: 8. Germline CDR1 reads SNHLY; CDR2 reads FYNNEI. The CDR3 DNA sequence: TGTGCCAGCGCCCGGGACAGGGAAGGCTATGGCTACACCTTC. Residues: CASARDREGYGYTF.

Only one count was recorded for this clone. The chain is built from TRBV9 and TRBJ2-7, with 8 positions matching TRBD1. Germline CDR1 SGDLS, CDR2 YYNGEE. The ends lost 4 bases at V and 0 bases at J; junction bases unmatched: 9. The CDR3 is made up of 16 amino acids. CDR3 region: CASSPALTGVSYEQYF. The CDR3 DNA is TGTGCCAGCAGCCCTGCACTGACAGGGGTCTCCTACGAGCAGTACTTC.

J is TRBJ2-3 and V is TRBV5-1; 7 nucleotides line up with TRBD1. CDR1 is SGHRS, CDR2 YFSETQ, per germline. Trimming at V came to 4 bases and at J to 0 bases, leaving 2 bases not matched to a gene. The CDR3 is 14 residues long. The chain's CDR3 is CASSRGQSTDTQYF. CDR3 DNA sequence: TGCGCCAGCAGCCGGGGACAGAGCACAGATACGCAGTATTTT.

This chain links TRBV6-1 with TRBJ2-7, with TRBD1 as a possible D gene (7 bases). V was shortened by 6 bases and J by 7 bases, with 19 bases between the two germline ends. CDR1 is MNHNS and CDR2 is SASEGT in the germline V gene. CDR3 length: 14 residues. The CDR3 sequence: CASRGGTALVEQYF. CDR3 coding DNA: TGTGCCAGCAGGGGCGGGACAGCCCTTGTGGAGCAGTACTTC.

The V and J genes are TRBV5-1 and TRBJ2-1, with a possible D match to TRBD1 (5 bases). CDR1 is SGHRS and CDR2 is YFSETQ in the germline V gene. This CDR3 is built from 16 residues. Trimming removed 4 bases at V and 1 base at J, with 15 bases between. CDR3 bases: TGCGCCAGCAGCCCGAATCAGGGAAAGTCCTACAATGAGCAGTTCTTC. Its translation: CASSPNQGKSYNEQFF.